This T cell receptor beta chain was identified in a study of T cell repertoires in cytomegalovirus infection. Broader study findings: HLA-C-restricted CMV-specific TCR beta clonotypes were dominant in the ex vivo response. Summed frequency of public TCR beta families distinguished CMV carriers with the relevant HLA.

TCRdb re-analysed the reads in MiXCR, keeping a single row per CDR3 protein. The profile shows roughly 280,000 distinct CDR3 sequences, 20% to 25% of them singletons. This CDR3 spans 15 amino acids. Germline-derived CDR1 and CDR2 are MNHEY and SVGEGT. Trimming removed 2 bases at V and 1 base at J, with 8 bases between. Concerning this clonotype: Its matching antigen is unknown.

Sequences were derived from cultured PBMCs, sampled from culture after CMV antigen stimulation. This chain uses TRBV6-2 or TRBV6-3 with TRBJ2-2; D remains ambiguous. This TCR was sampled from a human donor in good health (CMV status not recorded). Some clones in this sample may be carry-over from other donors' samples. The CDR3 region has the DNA TGTGCCAGCAGTTACGTACCTTGGAACACCGGGGAGCTGTTTTTT. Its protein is CASSYVPWNTGELFF.